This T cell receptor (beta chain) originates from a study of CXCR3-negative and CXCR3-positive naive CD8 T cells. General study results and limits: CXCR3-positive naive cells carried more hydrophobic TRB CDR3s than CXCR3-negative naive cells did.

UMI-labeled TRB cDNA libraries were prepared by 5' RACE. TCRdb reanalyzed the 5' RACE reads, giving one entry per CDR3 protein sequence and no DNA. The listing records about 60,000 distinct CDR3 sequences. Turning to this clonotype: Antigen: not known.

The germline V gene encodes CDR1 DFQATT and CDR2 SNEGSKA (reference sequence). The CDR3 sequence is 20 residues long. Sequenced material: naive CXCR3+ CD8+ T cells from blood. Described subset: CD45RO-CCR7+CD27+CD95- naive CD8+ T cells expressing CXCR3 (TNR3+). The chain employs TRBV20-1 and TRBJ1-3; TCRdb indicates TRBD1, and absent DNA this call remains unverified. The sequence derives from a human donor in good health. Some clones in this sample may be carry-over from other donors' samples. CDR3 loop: CSARDLSGTGRTSSGNTIYF.